The rows below give T cell receptor beta chains drawn from one sample of a study of cytomegalovirus exposure and HLA in healthy donors. Profiled with immunoSEQ multiplex PCR; TCRdb holds only in-frame clones, not every one. The table lists roughly 240,000 clones, 78% of them singletons. Sequencing used PBMCs. The source of these receptors is a boy under 18 in good health and CMV-seronegative. Both conserved end residues are part of each CDR3. D genes are given only for firm matches. Clone sizes are given selectively: once, few, many, or a class where the clone is expanded.

few	TRBJ1-6	NA	TRBV10-3	TGTGCCATCAGCCTAGGACTGCGCTCCTATAATTCACCCCTCCACTTT	CAISLGLRSYNSPLHF
few	TRBJ1-6	TRBD1	TRBV4-2	TGTGCCAGCAGCGCCCGCCGGGACAGCCTAATCTTT	CASSARRDSLIF
NA	TRBJ1-6	TRBD1	TRBV7-9	TGTGCCAGCAGCTCCGGGCCAGGAACGGACAGGAATTCACCCCTCCACTTT	CASSSGPGTDRNSPLHF
NA	TRBJ2-1	TRBD1	TRBV19	TGTGCCAGTAACTCCCCACAGGGGGACGGATTCAATGAGCAGTTCTTC	CASNSPQGDGFNEQFF
NA	TRBJ2-1	NA	TRBV30	TGTGCCTGGACCCCCCCAGGTAAGAGTTACAATGAGCAGTTCTTC	CAWTPPGKSYNEQFF
NA	TRBJ2-6	TRBD1	TRBV2	TGTGCCAGCACCGACAGGGCTGGGGCCAACGTCCTGACTTTC	CASTDRAGANVLTF
NA	TRBJ1-4	NA	TRBV11-3	TGTGCCAGCAGCTTAGATCGGCGGGGAAAACTGTTTTTT	CASSLDRRGKLFF
NA	TRBJ2-1	NA	TRBV15	TGTGCCACCAGCAGAGTGGTCCGGACTCGCGTGCTGGGAAACAATGAGCAGTTCTTC	CATSRVVRTRVLGNNEQFF
NA	TRBJ2-3	TRBD1	TRBV4-1	TGCGCCAGCAGCCAAGATAGGACAGGGGTTTTAGATACGCAGTATTTT	CASSQDRTGVLDTQYF
NA	TRBJ1-1	NA	TRBV6-4	TGTGCCAGCAGTGACTCCGACAGGCCGAACACTGAAGCTTTCTTT	CASSDSDRPNTEAFF
NA	TRBJ2-5	TRBD2	TRBV5-5	TGTGCCAGCAGCTTCGGTATTAGCGGGATGTACCAAGAGACCCAGTACTTC	CASSFGISGMYQETQYF